Listed below are T cell receptor beta chains from one sample, sequenced in a study of vaccination and CD4 T cells after COVID-19. TCRdb recomputed calls from the PCR reads with MiXCR, one row per CDR3 protein. The data hold about 20,000 distinct CDR3 sequences, with roughly 50% observed a single time. For these receptors, no antigen is known. The specimen comprised CD4+ T cells from blood, cultured in vitro, sampled after SARS-CoV-2 vaccination. The receptors originated from a human donor who had recovered from COVID-19. The CDR3 runs from the conserved cysteine through the conserved F or W. D genes are given only for firm matches. The size entry is marked missing in some rows and otherwise reads once, few, many or a size class.

DNA,CDR3,J,D,size,V
TGTGCCAGCAGCCAAGGGCAGGGGGCAAAGACTGAAGCTTTCTTT,CASSQGQGAKTEAFF,TRBJ1-1,TRBD1,-,TRBV4-2
TGTGCCAGCAGTTCTTGGGGGGCGGGTCAGCCCCAGCATTTT,CASSSWGAGQPQHF,TRBJ1-5,-,-,TRBV2
TGCAGTGCGCCACAGGGGCTGGAGACGACCCAGTACTTC,CSAPQGLETTQYF,TRBJ2-5,TRBD1,few,TRBV20-1
TGTGCCAGTAGTATACCGGGACTAGTGAATGAGCAGTTCTTC,CASSIPGLVNEQFF,TRBJ2-1,TRBD2,-,TRBV19
TGCAGTGCTAGAGAGTCGCCCGGACGAGTATATGGCTACACCTTC,CSARESPGRVYGYTF,TRBJ1-2,-,-,TRBV20-1
TGTGCCAGCAGTTCTAGCCCGGGACATCGGGACACCTTC,CASSSSPGHRDTF,TRBJ1-2,-,-,TRBV11-2
TGTGCCAGCAGCCTCAAACGGGGCGGGGGGGACTCCTACGAGCAGTACTTC,CASSLKRGGGDSYEQYF,TRBJ2-7,TRBD2,-,TRBV6-1
TGCAGTGCTACTACTAGCGGGGCAGATACGCAGTATTTT,CSATTSGADTQYF,TRBJ2-3,TRBD2,-,TRBV20-1
TGTGCCAGCAGTTTACTGGGACAGGGGGCCTATGGCTACACCTTC,CASSLLGQGAYGYTF,TRBJ1-2,TRBD1,-,TRBV27
TGTGCCAGCAGGCACCAGGACTACGAGCAGTACTTC,CASRHQDYEQYF,TRBJ2-7,-,-,TRBV6-2/TRBV6-3
TGTGCCAGTAGTACCGGGACTAGCGGAGGGTACGAGCAGTACTTC,CASSTGTSGGYEQYF,TRBJ2-7,TRBD2,-,TRBV19
TGTGCCAGCAGTTACGCGTCAAGGAGAGGTTACGAGCAGTACTTC,CASSYASRRGYEQYF,TRBJ2-7,-,few,TRBV6-2/TRBV6-3
TGCAGTGCTAGAGATTCGACGTCAAATACTATGAACACTGAAGCTTTCTTT,CSARDSTSNTMNTEAFF,TRBJ1-1,-,few,TRBV20-1
TGTGCCAGCAGCCCACCGGGACAGAACACTGAAGCTTTCTTT,CASSPPGQNTEAFF,TRBJ1-1,-,-,TRBV28
TGCGCCAGCAGTCCAGGGACAGGGAGCACAGATACGCAGTATTTT,CASSPGTGSTDTQYF,TRBJ2-3,TRBD1,few,TRBV10-2
TGTGCCTGCAGGATGGCGGGGGGCGGACAAGAGACCCAGTACTTC,CACRMAGGGQETQYF,TRBJ2-5,TRBD2,-,TRBV2
TGTGCCAGCAGCCCCGGCGACTCTTTCTATAGCAATCAGCCCCAGCATTTT,CASSPGDSFYSNQPQHF,TRBJ1-5,-,-,TRBV7-2
TGTGCCAGCAGTGAGGACTGGGGGACCGCAGATACGCAGTATTTT,CASSEDWGTADTQYF,TRBJ2-3,-,-,TRBV2
TGTGCCAGCAGCTTCGGCAGCAACTCTGGGGCCAACGTCCTGACTTTC,CASSFGSNSGANVLTF,TRBJ2-6,-,-,TRBV11-2
TGTGCCAGCAGTTTATCACGGCGGGCACGCTCCTACAATGAGCAGTTCTTC,CASSLSRRARSYNEQFF,TRBJ2-1,-,-,TRBV27
TGTGCCAGCAGCGAGATCCCTTCCTATGGCTACACCTTC,CASSEIPSYGYTF,TRBJ1-2,-,-,TRBV6-1
TGTGCCAGCTCACCAGTAAAGGGAAGGAGGGTCGATGGCTACACCTTC,CASSPVKGRRVDGYTF,TRBJ1-2,-,few,TRBV18
TGTGCCAGCAGTGGGACTGAGGTAGAAGACAATGAGCAGTTCTTC,CASSGTEVEDNEQFF,TRBJ2-1,-,-,TRBV6-1
TGTGCCAGCAGTTACTCGGTATGGCAGAACACTGAAGCTTTCTTT,CASSYSVWQNTEAFF,TRBJ1-1,-,-,TRBV6-2/TRBV6-3
TGTGCCACGCAGTTTGCGGTCGACAGGGGGGGGTTTACCTATGGCTACACCTTC,CATQFAVDRGGFTYGYTF,TRBJ1-2,TRBD1,-,TRBV10-3
TGTGCCAGCAGCCTCGGACAGGGTAGCTCTGGAAACACCATATATTTT,CASSLGQGSSGNTIYF,TRBJ1-3,TRBD1,once,TRBV7-9
TGTGCCAGCACGGCTTCCCTTTGGGCTGAAGCTTTCTTT,CASTASLWAEAFF,TRBJ1-1,-,once,TRBV6-1
TGCAGTGCTACCGTCCCAAGGATGAATGAAAAACTGTTTTTT,CSATVPRMNEKLFF,TRBJ1-4,-,-,TRBV20-1
TGTGCCAGCAGTTCAGGTCCCGGAGGCCGGACAGTCCAAGAGACCCAGTACTTC,CASSSGPGGRTVQETQYF,TRBJ2-5,-,few,TRBV27
TGCAGTGCTAGAGTTCCGACTAGCGGGAGGGCTTCTGGTGAGCAGTTCTTC,CSARVPTSGRASGEQFF,TRBJ2-1,TRBD2,-,TRBV20-1
TGTGCCAGCAGCGCCGGTCCGGGACAGGGGGATTCACCCCTCCACTTT,CASSAGPGQGDSPLHF,TRBJ1-6,TRBD1,-,TRBV7-9
TGTGCCAGTAGTATTGATTTGGGGACTGAAGCTTTCTTT,CASSIDLGTEAFF,TRBJ1-1,-,few,TRBV19
TGTGCCACCAGCAGAGAGGGCTTCGGGGTCGGCTCACCCCTCCACTTT,CATSREGFGVGSPLHF,TRBJ1-6,-,few,TRBV15
TGCGCCAGCAGCCTAGACCGACCCCCCTACAATGAGCAGTTCTTC,CASSLDRPPYNEQFF,TRBJ2-1,-,-,TRBV5-1
TGTGCCAGTAGTATGAATCTGGGCAGTTACAATGAGCAGTTCTTC,CASSMNLGSYNEQFF,TRBJ2-1,-,-,TRBV19
TGCAGTGCTAGAAGGGCCCTGGGACCCCAAGCCAAAAACATTCAGTACTTC,CSARRALGPQAKNIQYF,TRBJ2-4,-,few,TRBV20-1
TGCGCCAGCCGACCAGGACAGACCTATGGCTACACCTTC,CASRPGQTYGYTF,TRBJ1-2,-,-,TRBV5-1